This T cell receptor (beta chain) was sequenced in a study of T cells in Graves' hyperthyroidism and ophthalmopathy. The germline V and J ends were trimmed by 7 bases and 2 bases, with 17 bases remaining between them. The CDR3 runs 16 residues. Diagnoses rested on clinical symptoms, serum thyroxine and TRAb, thyroid ultrasound and orbital computed tomography. The authors took PBMCs from 7.5 to 10 ml fresh peripheral blood. Amplification targeted TCR beta CDR3 regions from RNA transcripts. The primer set for the first-round RT-PCR of the TCR CDR3 was HTBI. TCRdb redid the calling of the multiplex PCR reads with MiXCR, one entry per CDR3 protein. The table shows a few hundred thousand distinct CDR3 sequences, with approximately 17% occurring only once.

The TCR was taken from a woman aged 18-35 years with Graves' ophthalmopathy. Sample: blood. The V gene is TRBV12-3 or TRBV12-4, the J gene TRBJ2-2; D is possibly TRBD1 (7 bases). CDR3 protein: CASTETGRINTGELFF. DNA for the CDR3: TGTGCCAGCACCGAGACAGGGAGGATTAACACCGGGGAGCTGTTTTTT.